This TCR beta chain stems from a study of early T cells in non-severe SARS-CoV-2 infection (dated by TCRdb to about 2021). As for the study more broadly: Bulk RNA from unsorted whole blood was used for TCR sequencing, so alpha and beta chains could not be paired. Results the study describes overall, beyond this receptor: VDJdb matching was skewed toward anti-spike CD8 responses and likely underestimated virus-specific expansions by missing private and CD4 specificities.

Library construction relied on 5' RACE. Sequenced using a NextSeq 500. To correct for sequencing error and PCR bias, the TCR library protocol tagged individual cDNA molecules with unique molecular identifiers. TCR alpha and beta chains were both sequenced, and the abundances of alpha and beta sequences in each sample were closely correlated with each other. In the source study's methods: Decombinator V4 was used to annotate TCR sequences for V gene, J gene and CDR3. TCRs were defined as expanded if a significant change between any two time points was detected under a Poisson model with p below 0.0001. TCR abundances were normalised to the total number of TCRs sequenced per sample and expressed as counts per million. MAIT TCRs were defined by TRAV1-2 paired with TRAJ12, TRAJ20 or TRAJ33, and iNKT TCRs by TRAV10 paired with TRAJ18. VDJdb, accessed 1 November 2021, was searched for CMV, EBV and SARS-CoV-2 annotated TCRs, with TCRs annotated for multiple antigens excluded. Using fastp at Q25 and MiXCR, TCRdb reprocessed the public reads and kept productive beta chains. Rows are unified per CDR3 protein, each entry keeping the most common DNA and genes. The V and J calls were determined by TCRdb, not by the authors. Within this sample are tens of thousands of distinct CDR3 sequences, with 4.8% of them counted one time only. The ten largest clones take up approximately 6.6% of the sample.

This clonotype was observed a handful of times. It lacks a known antigen. No base quality information exists; no much larger clone differs at one position. This was a case-control study nested in a cohort of healthcare workers in London, UK, who had nasopharyngeal swab PCR tests and blood samples taken every week. Healthcare workers were recruited during the week of the UK lockdown, between 23 and 31 March 2020, and followed weekly for up to 16 weeks. The CDR3 goes from the cysteine to the phenylalanine over 15 residues. Kept here is only the CDR3 DNA, which spans 45 bases and is read in frame from base 1. V and J are truncated by 1 base and 2 bases respectively, leaving an intervening sequence of 11 bases. The germline V gene provides CDR1 LGHNA and CDR2 YNFKEQ.

This TCR was recovered from an adult who was a healthcare worker with PCR-confirmed SARS-CoV-2 infection or an uninfected control (not recorded which). The sample comprised whole blood. Here the chain combines TRBV4-2 and TRBJ1-1; possibly the D gene is TRBD1, per 5 matching bases. The CDR3 protein is CASSQAGGYNTEAFF. Read as DNA, the sequence is TGTGCCAGCAGCCAAGCGGGGGGGTACAACACTGAAGCTTTCTTT.